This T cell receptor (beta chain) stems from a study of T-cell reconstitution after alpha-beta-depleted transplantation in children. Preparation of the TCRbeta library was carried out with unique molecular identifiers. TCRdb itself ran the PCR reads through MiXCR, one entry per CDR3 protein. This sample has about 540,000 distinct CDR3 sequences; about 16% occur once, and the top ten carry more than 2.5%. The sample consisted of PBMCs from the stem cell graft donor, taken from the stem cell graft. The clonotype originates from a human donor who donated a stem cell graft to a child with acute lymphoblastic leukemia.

The CDR3 sequence is CAISEGEGSLTDTQYF. The CDR3 DNA follows: TGTGCCATCAGTGAAGGGGAGGGAAGCCTCACAGATACGCAGTATTTT. This chain connects TRBV10-3 to TRBJ2-3; 7 bases agree with TRBD2. CDR3 length: 16 residues. V lost 3 bases, J lost 2 bases, and 8 bases stayed unmatched. The germline V gene encodes CDR1 ENHRY and CDR2 SYGVKD.